The 18 T cell receptor beta chains in this list originate from one sample, sequenced in a study of blood T cell repertoires in COVID-19. Libraries were prepared by immunoSEQ multiplex PCR; TCRdb keeps only in-frame clonotypes and omits some of them. The profile covers approximately 260,000 clones, with roughly 87% appearing a single time and approximately 7.6% taken by the ten largest. Sequencing was carried out using peripheral blood. These receptor sequences come from a man between 60 and 75 years old who had recovered from COVID-19.

This clone has ten or more counts. The chain employs TRBV3-1 (or the pseudogene TRBV3-2) and TRBJ2-7; the D is unclear. The CDR3 runs to 12 residues. Germline V CDR1 and CDR2: LGHDT, YNNKEL (reference sequence). V was pared by 6 bases and J by 0 bases, with 6 bases between. The CDR3 DNA reads as TGTGCCAGCAGTCCTTTCTCCTACGAGCAGTACGTC. The encoded protein is CASSPFSYEQYV.

The chain employs TRBV11-1 and TRBJ1-1; D not resolved. CDR1 SGHAT and CDR2 FQDESV come from the germline V gene (reference sequence). V was cut by 1 base and J by 1 base, with 10 bases left in between. The CDR3 is made up of 15 amino acids. CDR3 sequence: CASSLGRERNTEAFF. Here the CDR3 DNA reads TGTGCCAGCAGCTTAGGACGGGAGAGGAACACTGAAGCTTTCTTT.

The chain recombines TRBV6-5 with TRBJ2-7; 7 bases align to TRBD1. The J segment lost 3 bases and the V segment lost 4 bases, leaving 6 bases of the junction unmatched. Germline assignment: CDR1 MNHEY and CDR2 SVGAGI. The length of the CDR3 is 14 residues. CDR3 residues: CASSFGTALYEQYF. The CDR3 bases are TGTGCCAGCAGTTTTGGGACAGCCCTCTACGAGCAGTACTTC.

This chain joins TRBV9 and TRBJ1-1; no clear D. The CDR3 contains 15 residues. Deletions cut 6 bases from V and 6 bases from J, with 21 bases between. Germline V CDR1 and CDR2: SGDLS, YYNGEE. This CDR3 is CASMGNRGLVSEAFF. CDR3 DNA: TGTGCCAGCATGGGTAATCGAGGTTTAGTCTCTGAAGCTTTCTTT.

Only one count was recorded for this clone. V usage is TRBV25-1 and J usage is TRBJ2-7, with 11 bases that match TRBD2. V dropped 2 bases and J dropped 2; count of bases not matched to a gene: 2. CDR1 is MGHDK and CDR2 is SYGVNS in the germline V gene. CDR3 length: 15 residues. The CDR3 DNA reads as TGTGCCAGCAGTGAAACGACTAGCGGGACCTACGAGCAGTACGTC. Residues: CASSETTSGTYEQYV.

This clone has just a few counts. The gene calls are TRBV19 and TRBJ1-2, with no clear D. The CDR3 is 12 amino acids. Trimming took off 10 bases at V and 3 bases at J, with 12 bases between the two ends. CDR1 LNHDA and CDR2 SQIVND come from the germline V gene (reference sequence). The CDR3 nucleotides are TGTGCCACCGGTAGACAAGACTATGGCTACACCTTC. This translates into CATGRQDYGYTF.

This chain connects TRBV7-9 to TRBJ2-2; 14 bases map to TRBD2. Trimming cost V 5 bases and J 4 bases; bases outside gene matches: 6. Per germline, CDR1 SEHNR and CDR2 FQNEAQ (reference sequence). CDR3 length: 17 residues. Here the CDR3 reads CASSMTSGGASTGELFF. CDR3 coding DNA: TGTGCCAGCAGCATGACTAGCGGGGGGGCGAGCACCGGGGAGCTGTTTTTT. The full variable domain, its missing parts supplied by reference TRBV7-9 and TRBJ2-2, is DTGVSQNPRHKITKRGQNVTFRCDPISEHNRLYWYRQTLGQGPEFLTYFQNEAQLEKSRLLSDRFSAERPKGSFSTLEIQRTEQGDSAMYLCASSMTSGGASTGELFFGEGSRLTVL.

The chain recombines TRBV18 with TRBJ1-2; D possibly corresponds to TRBD1 (5 bases). The length of the CDR3 is 12 residues. Germline V gene sequence: CDR1 KGHSH, CDR2 LQKENI. V was clipped by 6 bases and J by 4 bases, with 9 bases between them. The CDR3 protein is CASSADSYGYTF. CDR3 in DNA: TGTGCCAGCTCCGCTGACAGCTATGGCTACACCTTC.

The V call is TRBV6-5, the J call TRBJ1-2; the D gene is possibly TRBD1 (6 bases). The V gene lost 6 bases and the J gene lost 2 bases, with 16 bases spanning the gap. The CDR3 extends over 15 amino acids. In germline, CDR1 is MNHEY, CDR2 SVGAGI. Written as DNA, the CDR3 is TGTGCCAGCAGACTACAGGGAGGGCAAAACTATGGCTACACCTTC. Protein: CASRLQGGQNYGYTF.

Only one count was recorded for this clone. This chain connects TRBV5-1 to TRBJ1-1; D is ambiguous. V dropped 2 bases and J dropped 4 bases, with 18 bases sitting between them. This CDR3 is built from 16 residues. Germline assignment: CDR1 SGHRS and CDR2 YFSETQ. The CDR3 reads CASSFNVGEVSTEAFF. CDR3 DNA: TGCGCCAGCAGCTTCAACGTTGGGGAGGTGTCCACTGAAGCTTTCTTT.

V and J are TRBV5-5 and TRBJ1-2; the match to TRBD1 covers 8 bases. The J segment lost 2 bases and the V segment lost 4 bases, leaving 7 bases of the junction unmatched. The CDR3 consists of 15 residues. Germline-derived CDR1 and CDR2 are SGHKS and YYEKEE (reference sequence). CDR3 loop: CASSPTDRENYGYTF. The CDR3 nucleotides read TGTGCCAGCAGCCCGACGGACAGGGAAAACTATGGCTACACCTTC.

This clone was observed a single time. The chain links TRBV5-1 to TRBJ2-3; TRBD1 aligns across 9 bases. V lost 2 bases to trimming and J lost 4 bases; unmatched junction nucleotides: 2. This CDR3 region has 14 residues. Germline CDR1 reads SGHRS; CDR2 reads YFSETQ. The CDR3 sequence is CASSFTGGADTQYF. Here the CDR3 DNA reads TGCGCCAGCAGCTTTACAGGGGGCGCAGATACGCAGTATTTT.

The rearrangement uses TRBV2 and TRBJ2-2; TRBD1 matches 8 bases. Looked up from germline, CDR1 is SNHLY and CDR2 is FYNNEI. The CDR3 consists of 16 residues. After removal of 5 bases from V and 1 base from J, the junction contained 6 bases not matched to a gene. The CDR3 nucleotides are TGTGCCAGCAGTAAGACGGGACAGGAGAACACCGGGGAGCTGTTTTTT. This translates into CASSKTGQENTGELFF.

DNA of the CDR3: TGTGCCAGCAGTTTATGGCACAGCTCGAACACTGAAGCTTTCTTT. It specifies CASSLWHSSNTEAFF. V and J are TRBV28 and TRBJ1-1; no definite D call. In germline, CDR1 is MDHEN, CDR2 SYDVKM. Trimming removed 0 bases at V and 1 base at J, with 9 bases between. This CDR3 is built from 15 residues.

The chain combines TRBV5-1 with TRBJ1-2; the D is unclear. The CDR3 spans 12 residues. Germline loops: CDR1 SGHRS, CDR2 YFSETQ. The ends were cut back, 0 bases at V and 8 bases at J, with 8 bases in the middle. The CDR3 is CASSLVTGGYTF. The CDR3 DNA sequence: TGCGCCAGCAGCTTGGTAACCGGGGGCTACACCTTC.

V and J are TRBV5-1 and TRBJ2-2; 7 bases map to TRBD1. The V gene end was trimmed by 4 bases and the J gene end by 4 bases; junction bases not matched to a gene: 10. Germline V gene data show CDR1 as SGHRS and CDR2 as YFSETQ. The CDR3 totals 16 residues. CDR3: CASSIQGKESTGELFF. The CDR3 DNA reads TGCGCCAGCAGCATACAGGGGAAGGAGAGCACCGGGGAGCTGTTTTTT.

This chain uses TRBV24-1 with TRBJ2-4; D might be TRBD1 (6 bases). The CDR3 has 14 residues. Germline CDR1 and CDR2: KGHDR and SFDVKD. Between the trimmed V and J ends, which lost 4 bases and 9 bases, there was a span of 15 bases. The CDR3 nucleotides read TGTGCCACCAGTGACAACACAGGGTTGGGCATTCAGTACTTC. Its translation is CATSDNTGLGIQYF.

DNA of the CDR3: TGTGCCAGCTCACCGCTCAGGGGCACCTACGAGCAGTACGTC. Protein: CASSPLRGTYEQYV. V and J are TRBV18 and TRBJ2-7; perhaps TRBD1 as D (6 bases). This CDR3 contains 14 residues. CDR1 and CDR2 (germline): KGHSH, LQKENI. The V end was cut by 3 bases, the J end by 2 bases, with 11 bases between.